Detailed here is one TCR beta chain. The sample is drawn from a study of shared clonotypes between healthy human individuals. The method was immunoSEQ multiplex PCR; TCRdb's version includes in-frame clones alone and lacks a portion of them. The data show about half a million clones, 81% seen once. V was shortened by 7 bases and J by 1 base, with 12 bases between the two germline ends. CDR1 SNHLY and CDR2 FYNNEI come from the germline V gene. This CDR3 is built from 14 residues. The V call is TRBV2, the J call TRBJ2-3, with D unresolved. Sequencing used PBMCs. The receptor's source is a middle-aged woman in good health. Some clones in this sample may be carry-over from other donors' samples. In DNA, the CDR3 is TGTGCCAGCAAGGCTGGAAGGGGCACAGATACGCAGTATTTT. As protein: CASKAGRGTDTQYF. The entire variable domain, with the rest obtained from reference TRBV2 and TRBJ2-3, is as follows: EPEVTQTPSHQVTQMGQEVILRCVPISNHLYFYWYRQILGQKVEFLVSFYNNEISEKSEIFDDQFSVERPDGSNFTLKIRSTKLEDSAMYFCASKAGRGTDTQYFGPGTRLTVL.